This T cell receptor (beta chain) was identified in a study of cytomegalovirus exposure and HLA in healthy donors. In germline, CDR1 is MDHEN, CDR2 SYDVKM. The ends were cut back, 8 bases at V and 3 bases at J, with 14 bases in the middle. The length of the CDR3 is 14 residues. PCR amplification relied on 60 Vbeta primers (plus 13 Jbeta primers). Clones were sequenced by immunoSEQ multiplex PCR, and TCRdb holds only the in-frame ones, with some missing. The table has 250,000 to 350,000 clones, 80% seen once. The TCR was taken from a girl aged 2-15 years in good health and CMV-seronegative. Sequencing used PBMCs. The chain links TRBV28 to TRBJ2-1, with D possibly being TRBD1 (7 bases). The CDR3 is CASGGAGGYNEQFF. The CDR3 coding sequence is TGTGCCAGCGGAGGGGCAGGGGGCTACAATGAGCAGTTCTTC.